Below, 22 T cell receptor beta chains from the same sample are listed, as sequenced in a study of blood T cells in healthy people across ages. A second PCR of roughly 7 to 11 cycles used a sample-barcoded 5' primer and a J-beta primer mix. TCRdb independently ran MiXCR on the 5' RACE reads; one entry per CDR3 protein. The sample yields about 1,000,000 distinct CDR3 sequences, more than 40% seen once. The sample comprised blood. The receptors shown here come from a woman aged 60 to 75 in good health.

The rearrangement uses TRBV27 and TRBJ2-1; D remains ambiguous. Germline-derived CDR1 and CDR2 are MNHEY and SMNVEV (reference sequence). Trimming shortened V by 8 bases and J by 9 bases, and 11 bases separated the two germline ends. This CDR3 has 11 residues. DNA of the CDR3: TGTGCCAGCGGGTTATATGGTGAGCAGTTCTTC. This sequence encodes CASGLYGEQFF.

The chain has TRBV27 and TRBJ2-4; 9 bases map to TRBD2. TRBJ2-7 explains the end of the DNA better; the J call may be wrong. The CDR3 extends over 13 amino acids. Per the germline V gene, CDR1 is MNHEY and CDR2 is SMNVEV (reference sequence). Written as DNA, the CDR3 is TGTGCCAGCAGGGGTAGCGGGAGCCGCGAGCAGTACTTC. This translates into CASRGSGSREQYF.

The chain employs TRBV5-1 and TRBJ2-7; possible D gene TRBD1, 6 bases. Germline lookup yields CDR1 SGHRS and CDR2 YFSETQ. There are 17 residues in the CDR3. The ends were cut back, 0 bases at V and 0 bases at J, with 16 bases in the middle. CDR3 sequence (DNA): TGCGCCAGCAGCTTGGCCGGTGGCAGGGGCTACTCCTACGAGCAGTACTTC. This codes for CASSLAGGRGYSYEQYF.

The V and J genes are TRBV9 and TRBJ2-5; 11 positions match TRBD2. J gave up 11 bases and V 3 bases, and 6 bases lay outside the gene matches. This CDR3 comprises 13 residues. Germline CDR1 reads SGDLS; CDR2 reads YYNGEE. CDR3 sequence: CASSAAGLAEQYF. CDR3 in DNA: TGTGCCAGCAGCGCCGCGGGACTAGCGGAGCAGTACTTC.

The CDR3 sequence: CASSLLAHEGNEQFF. CDR3 nucleotide sequence: TGCGCCAGCAGCTTACTAGCCCACGAAGGGAATGAGCAGTTCTTC. The chain carries TRBV5-1 and TRBJ2-1; possibly TRBD2 for D (6 bases). This CDR3 comprises 15 residues. Trimming stripped 2 bases from V and 7 bases from J, with 16 bases between. The germline CDR1 and CDR2 sequences are SGHRS and YFSETQ.

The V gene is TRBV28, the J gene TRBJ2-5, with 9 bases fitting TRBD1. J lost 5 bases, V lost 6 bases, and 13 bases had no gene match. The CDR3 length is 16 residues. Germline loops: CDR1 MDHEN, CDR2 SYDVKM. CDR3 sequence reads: CASSTGQGAIRETQYF. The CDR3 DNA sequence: TGTGCCAGCAGCACGGGACAGGGAGCCATCCGTGAGACCCAGTACTTC. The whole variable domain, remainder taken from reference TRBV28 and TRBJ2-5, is DVKVTQSSRYLVKRTGEKVFLECVQDMDHENMFWYRQDPGLGLRLIYFSYDVKMKEKGDIPEGYSVSREKKERFSLILESASTNQTSMYLCASSTGQGAIRETQYFGPGTRLLVL.

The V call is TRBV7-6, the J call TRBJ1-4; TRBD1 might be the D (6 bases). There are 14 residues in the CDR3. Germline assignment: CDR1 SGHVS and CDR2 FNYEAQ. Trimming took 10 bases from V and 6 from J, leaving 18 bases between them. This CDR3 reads CATAGGGRDEKLFF. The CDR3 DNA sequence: TGTGCCACCGCGGGGGGCGGAAGGGATGAAAAACTGTTTTTT.

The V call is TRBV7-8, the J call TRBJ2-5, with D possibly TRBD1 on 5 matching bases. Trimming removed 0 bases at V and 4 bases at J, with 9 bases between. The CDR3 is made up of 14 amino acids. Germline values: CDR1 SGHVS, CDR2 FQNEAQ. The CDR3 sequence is CASSLAFQGETQYF. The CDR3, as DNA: TGTGCCAGCAGCTTAGCTTTCCAGGGAGAGACCCAGTACTTC.

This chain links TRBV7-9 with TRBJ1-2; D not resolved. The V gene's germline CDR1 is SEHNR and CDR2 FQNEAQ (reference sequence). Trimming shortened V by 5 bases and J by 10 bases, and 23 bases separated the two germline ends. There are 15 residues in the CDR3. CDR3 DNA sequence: TGTGCCAGCAGCACGACGGGCGGATCCCGCGTTGACTACACCTTC. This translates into CASSTTGGSRVDYTF.

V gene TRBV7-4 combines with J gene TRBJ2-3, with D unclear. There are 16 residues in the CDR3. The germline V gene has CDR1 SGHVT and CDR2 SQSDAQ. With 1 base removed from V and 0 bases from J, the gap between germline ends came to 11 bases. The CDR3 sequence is CASSLGTPPSTDTQYF. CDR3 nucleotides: TGTGCCAGCAGCTTAGGCACACCCCCTAGCACAGATACGCAGTATTTT.

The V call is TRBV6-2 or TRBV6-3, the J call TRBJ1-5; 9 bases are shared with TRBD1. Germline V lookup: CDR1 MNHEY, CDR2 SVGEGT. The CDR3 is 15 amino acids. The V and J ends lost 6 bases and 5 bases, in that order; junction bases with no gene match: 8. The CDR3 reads CASRHRGRGDQPQHF. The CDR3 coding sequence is TGTGCCAGCAGACACAGGGGGCGCGGGGATCAGCCCCAGCATTTT.

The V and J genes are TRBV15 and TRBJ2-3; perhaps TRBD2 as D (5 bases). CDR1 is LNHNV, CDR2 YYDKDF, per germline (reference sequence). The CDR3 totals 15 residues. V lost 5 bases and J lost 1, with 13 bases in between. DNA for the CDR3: TGTGCCACCAGCCAATACGCGGGTGGCACAGATACGCAGTATTTT. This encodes CATSQYAGGTDTQYF.

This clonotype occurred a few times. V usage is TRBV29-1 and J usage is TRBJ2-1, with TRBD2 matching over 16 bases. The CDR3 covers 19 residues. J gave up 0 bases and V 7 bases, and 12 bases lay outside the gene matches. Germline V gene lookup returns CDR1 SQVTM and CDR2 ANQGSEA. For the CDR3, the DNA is TGCAGCGGTTTAGGGACTAGCGGGAGGGCCGATAGCTCCTACAATGAGCAGTTCTTC. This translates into CSGLGTSGRADSSYNEQFF.

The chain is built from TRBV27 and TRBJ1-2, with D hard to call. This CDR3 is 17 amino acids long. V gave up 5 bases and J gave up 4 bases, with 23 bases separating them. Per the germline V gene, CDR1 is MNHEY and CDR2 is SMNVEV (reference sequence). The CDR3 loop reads CASSPNLGPYMGYGYTF. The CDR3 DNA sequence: TGTGCCAGCAGTCCAAACCTCGGGCCGTACATGGGCTATGGCTACACCTTC.

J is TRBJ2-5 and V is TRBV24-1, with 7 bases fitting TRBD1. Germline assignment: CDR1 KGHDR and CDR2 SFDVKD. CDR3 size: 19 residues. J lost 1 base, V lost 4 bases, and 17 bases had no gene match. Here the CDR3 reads CATSDHRDRKPRLQETQYF. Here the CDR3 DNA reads TGTGCCACCAGTGACCACCGGGACAGAAAACCCCGACTCCAAGAGACCCAGTACTTC.

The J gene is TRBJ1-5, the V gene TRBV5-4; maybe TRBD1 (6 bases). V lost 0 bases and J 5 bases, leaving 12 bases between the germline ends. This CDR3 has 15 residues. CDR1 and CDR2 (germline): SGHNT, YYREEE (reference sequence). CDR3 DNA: TGTGCCAGCAGCTTGGTACCGGACAGCCATCAGCCCCAGCATTTT. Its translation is CASSLVPDSHQPQHF. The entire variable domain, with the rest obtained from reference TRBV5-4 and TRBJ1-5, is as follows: ETGVTQSPTHLIKTRGQQVTLRCSSQSGHNTVSWYQQALGQGPQFIFQYYREEENGRGNFPPRFSGLQFPNYSSELNVNALELDDSALYLCASSLVPDSHQPQHFGDGTRLSIL.

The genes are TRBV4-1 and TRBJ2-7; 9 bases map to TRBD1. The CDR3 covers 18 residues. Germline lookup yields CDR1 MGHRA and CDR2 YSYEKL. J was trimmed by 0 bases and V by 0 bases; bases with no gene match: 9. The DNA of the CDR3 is TGCGCCAGCAGCCAAGACGCGCCCGGGACAGGGAGCTCCTACGAGCAGTACTTC. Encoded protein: CASSQDAPGTGSSYEQYF.

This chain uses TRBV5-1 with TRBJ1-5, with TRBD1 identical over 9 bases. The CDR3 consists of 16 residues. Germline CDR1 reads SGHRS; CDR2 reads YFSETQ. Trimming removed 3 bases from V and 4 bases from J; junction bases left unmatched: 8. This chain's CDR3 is CASSSGTGRRNQPQHF. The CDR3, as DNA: TGCGCCAGCAGCTCGGGGACAGGGAGGCGAAATCAGCCCCAGCATTTT.

CDR3 sequence: CSVVGPEQYF. In DNA form, the CDR3 reads TGCAGCGTTGTCGGGCCAGAGCAGTACTTC. This chain links TRBV29-1 with TRBJ2-7; no definite D call. The CDR3 runs to 10 residues. Germline values: CDR1 SQVTM, CDR2 ANQGSEA. The V and J ends lost 4 bases and 7 bases respectively, with 8 bases between them.

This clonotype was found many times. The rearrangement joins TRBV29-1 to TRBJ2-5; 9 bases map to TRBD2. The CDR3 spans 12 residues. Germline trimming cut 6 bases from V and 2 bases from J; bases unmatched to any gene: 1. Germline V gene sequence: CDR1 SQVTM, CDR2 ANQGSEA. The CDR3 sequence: CSVGLAQETQYF. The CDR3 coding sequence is TGCAGCGTAGGACTAGCGCAAGAGACCCAGTACTTC.

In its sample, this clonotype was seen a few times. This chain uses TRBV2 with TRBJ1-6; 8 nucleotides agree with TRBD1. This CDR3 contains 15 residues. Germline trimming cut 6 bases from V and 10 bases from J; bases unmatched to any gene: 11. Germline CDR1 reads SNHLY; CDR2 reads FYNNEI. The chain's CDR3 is CASSEIGQGISPLHF. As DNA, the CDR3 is TGTGCCAGCAGCGAAATTGGACAGGGAATCTCACCCCTCCACTTT.

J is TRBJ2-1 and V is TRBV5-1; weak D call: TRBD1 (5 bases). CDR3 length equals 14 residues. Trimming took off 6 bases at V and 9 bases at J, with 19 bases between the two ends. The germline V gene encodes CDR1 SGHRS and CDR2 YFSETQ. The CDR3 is CASNPDSLMTEQFF. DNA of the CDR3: TGCGCCAGCAACCCTGACAGTCTCATGACTGAGCAGTTCTTC.